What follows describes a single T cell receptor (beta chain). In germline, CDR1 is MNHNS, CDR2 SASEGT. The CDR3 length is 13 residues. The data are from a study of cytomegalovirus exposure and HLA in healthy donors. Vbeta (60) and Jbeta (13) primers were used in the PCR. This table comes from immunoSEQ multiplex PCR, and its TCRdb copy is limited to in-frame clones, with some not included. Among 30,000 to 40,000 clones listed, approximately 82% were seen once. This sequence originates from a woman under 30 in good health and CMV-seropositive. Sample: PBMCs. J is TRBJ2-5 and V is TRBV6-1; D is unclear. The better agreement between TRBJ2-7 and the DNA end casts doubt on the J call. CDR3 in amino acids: CASSTNPGYEQYF. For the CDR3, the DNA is TGTGCCAGCAGTACCAACCCAGGATACGAGCAGTACTTC.